Included here is one T cell receptor (beta chain) sequence, with context. Its antigen is still unknown. The PCR had 60 Vbeta and 13 Jbeta primers. Method: immunoSEQ multiplex PCR; TCRdb's copy keeps in-frame clones and lacks some. The sample carries about 170,000 clones, about 76% recorded once. This specimen belongs to a study of cytomegalovirus exposure and HLA in healthy donors. Study results and caveats: TCR association rates varied by HLA locus in a later analysis, with DRB1 highest and HLA-C lowest.

The CDR3 totals 17 residues. CDR1 is SGHVS and CDR2 is FQNEAQ in the germline V gene. J lost 2 bases, V lost 1 base, and 6 bases had no gene match. The clonotype was recovered from a woman under 30 in good health and CMV-seropositive. The source material was PBMCs. The chain joins TRBV7-8 to TRBJ1-5, with 9 bases that match TRBD1. In DNA form, the CDR3 reads TGTGCCAGCAGCTTAGACCTAGACAGGGGGGGCAATCAGCCCCAGCATTTT. Translated, it gives CASSLDLDRGGNQPQHF.